This T cell receptor beta chain was sequenced for a study of CD8+ T cells in alopecia areata. Turning to this clone: Its antigen is as yet unknown.

Germline-derived CDR1 and CDR2 are SGHTA and FQGNSA. V was trimmed by 1 base and J by 7 bases, leaving 14 bases between them. The CDR3 has 15 residues. After isolation, RNA underwent reverse transcription to generate cDNA as the sequencing template. Generated by immunoSEQ multiplex PCR, the TCRdb table keeps only in-frame clones and is missing some. This sample has roughly 130,000 clones; around 50% occur once, and the top ten carry 4.5% to 5.5%. Study-level results: Clonality in lesional scalp, especially alopecia totalis/universalis, exceeded that of normal scalp.

The sequences come from CD4+ T cells sorted from blood, collected at week 0. The chain employs TRBV7-2 and TRBJ1-5, with a weak D call TRBD1 (5 bases). This receptor was identified in a human donor with alopecia areata. CDR3 sequence (DNA): TGTGCCAGCAGCTTAGAGCAGGGTTGGGAGCAGCCCCAGCATTTT. This gives the protein CASSLEQGWEQPQHF.